The clone carrying this T cell receptor (beta chain) was seen a few times. Repertoires were generated with immunoSEQ multiplex PCR, while TCRdb's copy carries only in-frame clones and drops some. This sample carries some 200,000 clones, around 70% of them seen once, and the ten largest clones take over 5.5%. V was shortened by 4 bases and J by 0 bases, with 8 bases between the two germline ends. The CDR3 loop spans 14 amino acids. Germline values: CDR1 MGHDK, CDR2 SYGVNS. The sample originates from a study of cytotoxic CD8 clonotypes in ibrutinib-treated CLL. Whole-study context: Responses: around 24 partial, 2 complete; after median around 70 months, 14 stayed remitted, around twelve progressed.

This receptor was taken from a human donor with chronic lymphocytic leukemia. Sequencing used PBMCs, obtained after 12 months of ibrutinib treatment. V is TRBV25-1 and J is TRBJ2-3, with D hard to call. The CDR3 region is CASSAPRSTDTQYF. The CDR3, as DNA: TGTGCCAGCAGTGCGCCCAGAAGCACAGATACGCAGTATTTT.